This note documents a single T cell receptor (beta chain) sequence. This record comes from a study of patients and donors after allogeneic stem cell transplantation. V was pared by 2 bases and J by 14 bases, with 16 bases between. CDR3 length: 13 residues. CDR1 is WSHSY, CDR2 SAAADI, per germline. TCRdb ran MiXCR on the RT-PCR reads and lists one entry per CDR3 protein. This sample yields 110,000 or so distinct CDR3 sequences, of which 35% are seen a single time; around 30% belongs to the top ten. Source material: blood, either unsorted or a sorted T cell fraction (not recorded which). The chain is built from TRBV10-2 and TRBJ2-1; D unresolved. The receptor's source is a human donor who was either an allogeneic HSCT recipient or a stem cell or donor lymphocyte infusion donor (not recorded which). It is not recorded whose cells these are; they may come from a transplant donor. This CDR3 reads CASSEGLGLPEFF. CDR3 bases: TGCGCCAGCAGTGAGGGATTGGGCCTCCCAGAGTTCTTC.